This T cell receptor beta chain was captured by sequencing in a study of control samples from healthy donors and cancer patients. Assay used: immunoSEQ multiplex PCR; TCRdb lists only in-frame clones, some missing. Of about 160,000 clones listed, 80% to 95% are singletons. V was trimmed by 0 bases and J by 5 bases, leaving 7 bases between them. CDR3 size: 13 residues. Germline V lookup: CDR1 SGDLS, CDR2 YYNGEE. This TCR was recovered from a woman aged 60 to 75 in good health. The rearrangement joins TRBV9 to TRBJ2-3, with unresolved D. The sequenced sample was blood. The CDR3 coding sequence is TGTGCCAGCAGCGTAGCTACGGGAGATACGCAGTATTTT. This gives the protein CASSVATGDTQYF.